This TCR beta chain is drawn from a study of blood T cell repertoires in COVID-19. For the study at large: The study drew acute and convalescent COVID-19 samples from the United States, Italy and Spain. The analysed material was cDNA or gDNA that came from T cells, B-cell-depleted T cells, or PBMCs.

Under the authors' procedure: Scientists estimated how many nucleated cells there were by amplifying reference gene primers. Generated by immunoSEQ multiplex PCR, the TCRdb table keeps only in-frame clones and is missing some. V, J and clone size reflect that table, while D and trimming were determined from the DNA. The repertoire holds 130,000 or so clones, with about 88% as singletons. Germline CDR1 reads SQVTM; CDR2 reads ANQGSEA. Trimming at V came to 6 bases and at J to 2 bases, leaving 6 bases not matched to a gene. There are 15 residues in the CDR3. This clone has only one observation. Sequenced: peripheral blood. The source is a human donor in a cohort sampled during active COVID-19. The V and J genes are TRBV29-1 and TRBJ2-3; TRBD2 matches at 12 bases. CDR3 region: CSVATSGGPTDTQYF. CDR3 DNA: TGCAGCGTGGCCACTAGCGGGGGGCCCACAGATACGCAGTATTTT.